What follows are 8 T cell receptor beta chains derived from one specimen sequenced in a study of PD-1 blockade in classical Hodgkin lymphoma. Libraries were prepared by immunoSEQ multiplex PCR; TCRdb keeps only in-frame clonotypes and omits some of them. The table has tens of thousands of clones, 90% seen once; the top ten hold around 13%. Time point specified: cycle 4 day 1 (C4D1), after more than five weeks of nivolumab. Brentuximab vedotin exposure varied among the patients, all of whom had relapsed after autologous stem cell transplantation. The sample here was peripheral blood mononuclear cells (PBMCs), taken before the fourth cycle of nivolumab. The origin of the receptors is a human donor with classical Hodgkin lymphoma.

The chain links TRBV4-2 to TRBJ2-3; D is unresolved. The germline V gene encodes CDR1 LGHNA and CDR2 YNFKEQ. The CDR3 is 12 residues long. V lost 1 base and J lost 2, with 1 base in between. CDR3 in amino acids: CASSQVTDTQYF. CDR3 nucleotides: TGTGCCAGCAGCCAAGTCACAGATACGCAGTATTTT.

The J gene is TRBJ1-4, the V gene TRBV15; no firm D call. From germline, CDR1 is LNHNV and CDR2 YYDKDF (reference sequence). This CDR3 has 14 residues. Trimming shortened V by 0 bases and J by 6 bases, and 8 bases separated the two germline ends. The CDR3, as DNA: TGTGCCACCAGCAGAGATATCCAGTATGAAAAACTGTTTTTT. Residues: CATSRDIQYEKLFF.

V is TRBV6-6 and J is TRBJ2-7; D is perhaps TRBD2 (6 bases). Trimming cost V 6 bases and J 0 bases, with 6 bases left between them. The CDR3 sequence is 12 residues long. Looked up from germline, CDR1 is MNHNY and CDR2 is SVGAGI (reference sequence). CDR3 residues: CASRGGSYEQYF. The DNA for the CDR3 is TGTGCCAGCAGGGGAGGCTCCTACGAGCAGTACTTC.

The chain links TRBV5-5 to TRBJ2-4; D is possibly TRBD1 (6 bases). The CDR3 loop spans 15 amino acids. V lost 3 bases to trimming and J lost 4 bases, with 14 bases between them. Germline CDR1 is SGHKS and CDR2 is YYEKEE (reference sequence). The CDR3 region is CASSSATGAKNIQYF. DNA for the CDR3: TGTGCCAGCAGCTCAGCGACAGGCGCAAAAAACATTCAGTACTTC. The complete variable domain, with remaining parts taken from reference TRBV5-5 and TRBJ2-4, reads DAGVTQSPTHLIKTRGQQVTLRCSPISGHKSVSWYQQVLGQGPQFIFQYYEKEERGRGNFPDRFSARQFPNYSSELNVNALLLGDSALYLCASSSATGAKNIQYFGAGTRLSVL.

Concerning this clone itself: Other DNA sequences in this specimen translate into the identical CDR3. The rearrangement joins TRBV19 to TRBJ2-5; no clear D gene. The CDR3 loop spans 13 amino acids. V was cut by 3 bases and J by 4 bases, with 9 bases left in between. Germline V gives CDR1 LNHDA, CDR2 SQIVND (reference sequence). CDR3 bases: TGTGCCAGTAGTATCTCCCTTCTAGAGACCCAGTACTTC. It codes for CASSISLLETQYF.

The gene calls are TRBV30 and TRBJ1-3; D remains ambiguous. Germline lookup yields CDR1 GTSNPN and CDR2 SVGIG (reference sequence). The CDR3 extends over 12 amino acids. The V end lost 0 bases, the J end lost 3 bases, and 3 bases lay between the germline ends. The DNA for the CDR3 is TGTGCCTGGAGTGTAGGTGGAAACACCATATATTTT. This codes for CAWSVGGNTIYF. Complete variable domain (other parts from reference TRBV30 and TRBJ1-3): SQTIHQWPATLVQPVGSPLSLECTVEGTSNPNLYWYRQAAGRGLQLLFYSVGIGQISSEVPQNLSASRPQDRQFILSSKKLLLSDSGFYLCAWSVGGNTIYFGEGSWLTVV.

The V and J genes are TRBV13 and TRBJ1-1; D remains unclear. Germline lookup yields CDR1 PRHDT and CDR2 FYEKMQ (reference sequence). V was pared by 5 bases and J by 1 base, with 14 bases between. The CDR3 is 15 residues long. This CDR3 reads CASSLESIRNTEAFF. The CDR3 bases are TGTGCCAGCAGCCTTGAGAGCATTAGGAACACTGAAGCTTTCTTT. The full variable domain, with the rest looked up from reference TRBV13 and TRBJ1-1, is AAGVIQSPRHLIKEKRETATLKCYPIPRHDTVYWYQQGPGQDPQFLISFYEKMQSDKGSIPDRFSAQQFSDYHSELNMSSLELGDSALYFCASSLESIRNTEAFFGQGTRLTVV.

The chain employs TRBV5-1 and TRBJ2-3; TRBD2 matches 10 bases. V lost 8 bases, J lost 4 bases, and 13 bases stayed unmatched. The CDR3 extends over 16 amino acids. The germline gives CDR1 SGHRS, CDR2 YFSETQ. CDR3 in DNA: TGCGCCAGTGGGACTAGCGCCAATCTGGGTGCAGATACGCAGTATTTT. Translated: CASGTSANLGADTQYF.